This section outlines one T cell receptor (beta chain) sequence together with its context. Its antigen is unknown. Base qualities are not recorded, but no much larger clone differs from it by a single base. The record originates from a study of preoperative IRX-2 immunotherapy in early breast cancer (dated by TCRdb to between 2018 and 2021). The treatment or condition label for this specimen denotes: preoperative locoregional IRX-2 cytokine immunotherapy. The samples were obtained from a phase Ib study that tested preoperative, locoregional IRX-2 cytokine immunotherapy meant to prime immune responses. The donors were early-stage breast cancer patients who were given IRX-2 prior to surgery. From a lookup of the germline V gene, CDR1 and CDR2 are MDHEN and SYDVKM. V loses 3 bases, J loses 4 bases, and the germline ends lie 10 bases apart. Reading from cysteine to phenylalanine, the CDR3 counts 14 amino acids. Solely the CDR3 DNA is kept, with 42 bases framed from the first base.

The library was obtained by the immunoSEQ multiplex PCR assay. TCRdb obtained this table from immuneACCESS and retained in-frame rearrangements with V and J assigned. These tables miss some clones; where compared with another copy, unresolved V genes account for less than half of the shortfall, and the remainder is unexplained. The table for this sample lists roughly 43,000 clones; over 85% of them were counted only once. The top ten constitute 1.6% of the sample. The chain uses TRBV28 and TRBJ2-1; perhaps TRBD2 is the D gene, with 6 bases matching. Sequences were derived from tumor tissue, sampled after IRX-2 immunotherapy. This receptor was taken from a human donor with breast cancer. Read as DNA, the sequence is TGTGCCAGCAGTTTGGGTGGGGGGTACAATGAGCAGTTCTTC. Its product reads: CASSLGGGYNEQFF.